This T cell receptor beta chain originates from a study of cytomegalovirus exposure and HLA in healthy donors. Note on this clone: The antigen remains undetermined.

The PCR was carried out with 60 Vbeta primers and 13 Jbeta primers. The assay was immunoSEQ multiplex PCR, and TCRdb's table has in-frame clones only and misses some. The sample shows about 98,000 clones, over 70% of them seen only once. Study conclusions and caveats: Association of a missense DCLRE1C variant with TCR beta V- and J-gene trimming was reported in a later analysis.

The CDR3 totals 16 residues. Germline CDR1 SGHRS, CDR2 YFSETQ. J gave up 2 bases and V 3 bases, and 4 bases lay outside the gene matches. The sequenced sample consisted of PBMCs. The chain carries TRBV5-1 and TRBJ2-6; 8 nucleotides align to TRBD2. The origin of this receptor is a man aged 18 to 30 in good health and CMV-seropositive. CDR3 nucleotide sequence: TGCGCCAGCAGCTGGATGCGGGGGGCTGGGGCCAACGTCCTGACTTTC. Residues: CASSWMRGAGANVLTF.